The present entry profiles one TCR beta chain with its context. What it recognizes is unknown. Measured with immunoSEQ multiplex PCR; TCRdb has only the in-frame clones, and not every one. The sample has about 2.1 million clones, around 93% seen once; the top ten hold 1.5% to 2%. This entry is derived from a study of shared clonotypes between healthy human individuals. Overall study findings and caveats: Estimated clonotype richness was generally higher in naive than memory subsets. The generation probabilities recorded for non-shared clonotypes fell below those of clonotypes shared by all four donors.

It was CD45RO-negative cells, positively selected for CCR7, that made up naive CD8 cells, with terminally differentiated effector memory CD45RA+ cells excluded. The donors, healthy adults who were HIV-negative, had experienced no recent acute infections or vaccinations. This CDR3 contains 17 residues. The germline V gene encodes CDR1 MNHEY and CDR2 SMNVEV (reference sequence). Trimming cost V 2 bases and J 8 bases; bases outside gene matches: 10. The sequence derives from a man between 18 and 35 years old in good health. Some clones in this sample may be carry-over from other donors' samples. The genes are TRBV27 and TRBJ2-3, with 13 bases aligning to TRBD2. Sequences were obtained from naive CD8+ T cells from PBMCs. CDR3 region: CASSLGVTSGRSRTQYF. For the CDR3, the DNA is TGTGCCAGCAGTTTAGGCGTGACTAGCGGGAGGAGCCGTACGCAGTATTTT.